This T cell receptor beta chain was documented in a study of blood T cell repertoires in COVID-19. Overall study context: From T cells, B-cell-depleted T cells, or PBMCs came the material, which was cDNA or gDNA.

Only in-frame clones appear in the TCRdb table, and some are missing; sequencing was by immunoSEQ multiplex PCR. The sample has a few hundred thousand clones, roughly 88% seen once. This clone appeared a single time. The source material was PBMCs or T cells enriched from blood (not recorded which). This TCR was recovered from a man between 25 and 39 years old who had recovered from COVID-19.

This CDR3 reads CASSSTQPGVSNSPLHF. CDR3 nucleotides: TGCGCCAGCAGCTCGACTCAGCCAGGGGTGTCTAATTCACCCCTCCACTTT. The chain combines TRBV5-1 with TRBJ1-6; maybe TRBD1 (6 bases). The CDR3 sequence is 17 residues long. V was cut by 3 bases and J by 6 bases, with 19 bases left in between. Germline V gene lookup returns CDR1 SGHRS and CDR2 YFSETQ. Full variable domain (remainder filled in from reference TRBV5-1 and TRBJ1-6): KAGVTQTPRYLIKTRGQQVTLSCSPISGHRSVSWYQQTPGQGLQFLFEYFSETQRNKGNFPGRFSGRQFSNSRSEMNVSTLELGDSALYLCASSSTQPGVSNSPLHFGNGTRLTVT.